The sequence of this T cell receptor beta chain was determined in a study of T cell repertoires in cytomegalovirus infection. Study information: Epitope selection comprised recently identified HLA-C-restricted CMV epitopes and well-studied HLA-B-restricted CMV epitopes. Public TCR beta signatures provided an indication of both CMV infection and a matching HLA type.

Study results and caveats: Carriage of CMV together with the relevant HLA was identifiable through cumulative public TCR beta family frequency. HLA-C-restricted, CMV-specific TCR beta clonotypes were dominant ex vivo.

From the reads, TCRdb called clonotypes with MiXCR, one entry per CDR3 protein. Of roughly 78,000 distinct CDR3 sequences in the sample, around 37% were seen once. This clonotype has just a few counts. As yet, its antigen is unknown. This sample comprised CD8+ T cells from cultured PBMCs, obtained from culture after CMV antigen stimulation. The clonotype comes from a human donor in good health (CMV status not recorded). Some clones in this sample may be carry-over from other donors' samples.

The CDR3 coding sequence is TGTGCCAGCAGCTTGGGGCTAGCGGGGGAGAGAGGCAATGAGCAGTTCTTC. Translation: CASSLGLAGERGNEQFF. The chain is built from TRBV7-2 and TRBJ2-1; the match to TRBD2 covers 10 bases. With 3 bases clipped from V and 6 bases from J, the junction kept 11 bases outside the gene matches. Germline values: CDR1 SGHTA, CDR2 FQGNSA. This CDR3 is built from 17 residues. Full variable domain (remainder filled in from reference TRBV7-2 and TRBJ2-1): GAGVSQSPSNKVTEKGKDVELRCDPISGHTALYWYRQSLGQGLEFLIYFQGNSAPDKSGLPSDRFSAERTGGSVSTLTIQRTQQEDSAVYLCASSLGLAGERGNEQFFGPGTRLTVL.